Each of the 18 T cell receptor beta chains below was sequenced from the same sample in a study of memory CD4+ T cells and cytomegalovirus serostatus. Single viable CD3+CD4+CD8-CD45RO+ cells were sorted as the memory CD4+ T cells. Produced via immunoSEQ multiplex PCR; TCRdb's table is partial and in-frame only. Here the sample spans some 66,000 clones, about 80% being singletons. Material: memory CD4+ T cells from blood. The source is an adult in good health and CMV-seropositive.

The chain couples TRBV5-1 to TRBJ2-2; TRBD1 agrees at 8 bases. V dropped 4 bases and J dropped 1; count of bases not matched to a gene: 3. This CDR3 contains 15 residues. Germline V gives CDR1 SGHRS, CDR2 YFSETQ. Here the CDR3 reads CASSTGTGNTGELFF. In DNA, the CDR3 is TGCGCCAGCAGCACTGGGACAGGGAACACCGGGGAGCTGTTTTTT.

CDR3 sequence reads: CASSPGPGATDTQYF. The CDR3 DNA reads TGTGCCAGCTCGCCCGGACCGGGGGCGACAGATACGCAGTATTTT. The chain carries TRBV18 and TRBJ2-3; the D gene could be TRBD1 or TRBD2 (6 bases each). This CDR3 spans 15 amino acids. V dropped 6 bases and J dropped 3 bases, with 16 bases sitting between them. CDR1 is KGHSH and CDR2 is LQKENI in the germline V gene.

This clone was seen only a few times. The CDR3 region is CASSLGTREPEQYF. The CDR3 DNA reads TGTGCCAGCAGCTTAGGGACCCGGGAGCCTGAGCAGTACTTC. The chain couples TRBV7-6 to TRBJ2-7; D is possibly TRBD2 (6 bases). CDR1 is SGHVS and CDR2 is FNYEAQ in the germline V gene. The ends were cut back, 1 base at V and 7 bases at J, with 14 bases in the middle. This CDR3 has 14 amino acids.

The chain employs TRBV28 and TRBJ2-2; D unclear. CDR3 length: 18 amino acids. CDR1 MDHEN and CDR2 SYDVKM come from the germline V gene. V lost 3 bases to trimming and J lost 3 bases, with 20 bases between them. CDR3 sequence reads: CASSFGWQRSYDTGELFF. The CDR3 nucleotides are TGTGCCAGCAGTTTTGGTTGGCAGCGATCGTATGACACCGGGGAGCTGTTTTTT. Based on the CDR3 plus reference TRBV28 and TRBJ2-2, the full variable domain is DVKVTQSSRYLVKRTGEKVFLECVQDMDHENMFWYRQDPGLGLRLIYFSYDVKMKEKGDIPEGYSVSREKKERFSLILESASTNQTSMYLCASSFGWQRSYDTGELFFGEGSRLTVL.

The CDR3: CSARDSYEQYF. CDR3 in DNA: TGCAGTGCTAGGGACTCCTACGAGCAGTACTTC. This chain connects TRBV20-1 to TRBJ2-7, with D unresolved. Germline-derived CDR1 and CDR2 are DFQATT and SNEGSKA (reference sequence). V dropped 3 bases and J dropped 0 bases, with 3 bases sitting between them. The CDR3 totals 11 residues.

This chain links TRBV5-4 with TRBJ1-2, with D possibly being TRBD1 (6 bases). V lost 2 bases to trimming and J lost 5 bases, with 16 bases between them. This CDR3 spans 15 amino acids. Germline CDR1 and CDR2: SGHNT and YYREEE (reference sequence). CDR3 DNA: TGTGCCAGCAGCTTTAAAATCGGAGGACAGTATGGCTACACCTTC. Translating gives CASSFKIGGQYGYTF.

The V call is TRBV6-1, the J call TRBJ2-5; 9 bases are shared with TRBD2. V trimming: 6 bases; J trimming: 0 bases; junction bases outside the gene matches: 2. Germline V gene sequence: CDR1 MNHNS, CDR2 SASEGT. This CDR3 comprises 14 residues. The CDR3 protein is CASRRLADQETQYF. As DNA, the CDR3 is TGTGCCAGCAGAAGACTAGCGGACCAAGAGACCCAGTACTTC.

The gene calls are TRBV11-3 and TRBJ2-7; possibly TRBD1 for D (6 bases). Per germline, CDR1 SGHNT and CDR2 YENEEA. V shed 5 bases and J shed 2 bases, with 10 bases lying between them. The CDR3 contains 13 residues. The CDR3 DNA is TGTGCCAGCAGCCCTGGACAGACCTACGAGCAGTACTTC. Its protein product is CASSPGQTYEQYF.

The DNA for the CDR3 is TGCGCCAGCAGGGTTACTAGCGGATCCACCGGGGAGCTGTTTTTT. Residues: CASRVTSGSTGELFF. V and J are TRBV5-1 and TRBJ2-2; 8 nucleotides agree with TRBD2. Germline V gene lookup returns CDR1 SGHRS and CDR2 YFSETQ. This CDR3 contains 15 residues. The junction had 7 bases not matched to a gene; V was cut back by 5 bases and J by 4 bases.

Here the CDR3 reads CASSIDSGRPWPLHF. The DNA for the CDR3 is TGTGCCAGTAGTATAGATTCCGGCAGGCCTTGGCCCCTCCACTTT. The chain has TRBV19 and TRBJ1-6; D gene ambiguous. There are 15 residues in the CDR3. With 0 bases removed from V and 13 bases from J, the gap between germline ends came to 16 bases. The germline CDR1 and CDR2 sequences are LNHDA and SQIVND (reference sequence).

The chain joins TRBV7-9 to TRBJ1-2, with a tentative D call TRBD1 (6 bases). Per the germline V gene, CDR1 is SEHNR and CDR2 is FQNEAQ (reference sequence). The CDR3 has 15 amino acids. V dropped 5 bases and J dropped 5 bases, with 18 bases sitting between them. The CDR3 spells CASSVGGFLFYGYTF. In nucleotides, the CDR3 is TGTGCCAGCAGCGTTGGGGGCTTTCTGTTTTATGGCTACACCTTC. Supplemented by reference TRBV7-9 and TRBJ1-2, the full variable domain reads DTGVSQNPRHKITKRGQNVTFRCDPISEHNRLYWYRQTLGQGPEFLTYFQNEAQLEKSRLLSDRFSAERPKGSFSTLEIQRTEQGDSAMYLCASSVGGFLFYGYTFGSGTRLTVV.

V gene TRBV11-3 combines with J gene TRBJ2-7; a possible D gene is TRBD1 (5 bases). Trimming took off 8 bases at V and 7 bases at J, with 18 bases between the two ends. Germline CDR1 reads SGHNT; CDR2 reads YENEEA. There are 13 residues in the CDR3. The CDR3 nucleotides read TGTGCCAGCCGGCAGGGCACCTCCGGAGAGCAGTACTTC. Its protein product is CASRQGTSGEQYF.

The gene calls are TRBV19 and TRBJ2-7; a possible D gene is TRBD2 (5 bases). Germline V gene data show CDR1 as LNHDA and CDR2 as SQIVND (reference sequence). V lost 4 bases and J 3 bases, leaving 10 bases between the germline ends. The CDR3 is made up of 13 amino acids. This chain's CDR3 is CASSRTQNYEQYF. The CDR3 bases are TGTGCCAGTAGTAGGACTCAAAACTACGAGCAGTACTTC.

V is TRBV5-1 and J is TRBJ1-2; 9 bases agree with TRBD1. The V and J ends lost 7 bases and 4 bases, in that order; junction bases with no gene match: 5. CDR1 is SGHRS, CDR2 YFSETQ, per germline. There are 13 residues in the CDR3. The CDR3 DNA follows: TGCGCCAGCTCGGGACAGGGAGGCTATGGCTACACCTTC. Residues: CASSGQGGYGYTF.

J is TRBJ1-1 and V is TRBV12-5, with D tentatively TRBD1 (6 bases). The CDR3 has 12 amino acids. Trimming stripped 1 base from V and 11 bases from J, with 11 bases between. Germline loops: CDR1 LGHNT, CDR2 FRNRAP. CDR3 residues: CASGLEQGRAFF. The CDR3 region has the DNA TGTGCTAGTGGTTTGGAACAGGGTAGGGCTTTCTTT.

This clone was recorded only once. V and J are TRBV9 and TRBJ2-3, with TRBD2 matching 10 bases. CDR1 and CDR2 from the germline V gene are SGDLS and YYNGEE. Germline trimming cut 5 bases from V and 2 bases from J; bases unmatched to any gene: 8. This CDR3 spans 16 amino acids. The CDR3 nucleotides read TGTGCCAGCAGTGGGACTAGCGCCGACATCACAGATACGCAGTATTTT. It is translated as CASSGTSADITDTQYF.

This chain joins TRBV27 and TRBJ1-1; D call uncertain. Deletions cut 8 bases from V and 3 bases from J, with 13 bases between. CDR1 and CDR2 from the germline V gene are MNHEY and SMNVEV (reference sequence). The CDR3 is made up of 13 amino acids. The DNA for the CDR3 is TGTGCCAGCCCTCGCCGACCCGACACTGAAGCTTTCTTT. Its translation: CASPRRPDTEAFF.

The count of this clone is one. The J gene is TRBJ1-1, the V gene TRBV5-4; TRBD1 matches at 9 bases. The CDR3 extends over 14 amino acids. Germline V CDR1 and CDR2: SGHNT, YYREEE (reference sequence). Trimming at V came to 2 bases and at J to 5 bases, leaving 4 bases not matched to a gene. CDR3 DNA sequence: TGTGCCAGCAGCTTTGGGGACAGGGATACTGAAGCTTTCTTT. Protein product: CASSFGDRDTEAFF.